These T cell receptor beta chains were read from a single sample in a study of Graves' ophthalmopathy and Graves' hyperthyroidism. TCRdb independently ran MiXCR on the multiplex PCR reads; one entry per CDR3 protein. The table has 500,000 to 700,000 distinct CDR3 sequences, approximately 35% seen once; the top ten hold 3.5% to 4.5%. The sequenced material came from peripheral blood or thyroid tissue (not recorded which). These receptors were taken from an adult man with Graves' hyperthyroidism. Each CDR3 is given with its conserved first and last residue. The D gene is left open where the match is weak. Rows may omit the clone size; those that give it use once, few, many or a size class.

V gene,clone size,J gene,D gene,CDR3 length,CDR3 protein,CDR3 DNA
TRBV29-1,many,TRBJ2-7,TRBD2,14,CSGGDGGGLYEQYF,TGCAGCGGAGGGGACGGGGGGGGCCTATACGAGCAGTACTTC
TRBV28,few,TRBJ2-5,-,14,CASSLMGARETQYF,TGTGCCAGCAGTTTAATGGGGGCGCGGGAGACCCAGTACTTC
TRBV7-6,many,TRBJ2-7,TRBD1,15,CASSLLGQGSYEQYF,TGTGCCAGCAGCTTATTGGGACAGGGCTCCTACGAGCAGTACTTC
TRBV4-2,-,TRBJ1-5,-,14,CASSRSGEDQPQHF,TGTGCCAGCAGCCGGTCAGGGGAGGATCAGCCCCAGCATTTT
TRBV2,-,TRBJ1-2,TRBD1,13,CASSGTGGDGYTF,TGTGCCAGCAGCGGGACAGGGGGCGATGGCTACACCTTC
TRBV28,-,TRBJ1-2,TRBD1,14,CASSINRGLTGYTF,TGTGCCAGCAGTATAAACAGGGGATTGACGGGCTACACCTTC
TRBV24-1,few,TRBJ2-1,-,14,CATSDLTVSNEQFF,TGTGCCACCAGTGATTTGACAGTGAGCAATGAGCAGTTCTTC
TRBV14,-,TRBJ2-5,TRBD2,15,CASSQQGRATDTQYF,TGTGCCAGCAGCCAACAAGGGAGGGCCACAGATACGCAGTACTTC
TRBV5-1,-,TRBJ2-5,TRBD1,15,CASSPEQGAGETQYF,TGCGCCAGCAGCCCCGAACAGGGGGCCGGAGAGACCCAGTACTTC
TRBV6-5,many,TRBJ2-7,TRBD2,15,CASSQSGVSSYEQYF,TGTGCCAGCAGTCAGAGCGGGGTTAGCTCCTACGAGCAGTACTTC
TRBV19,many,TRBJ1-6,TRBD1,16,CASSISGTAYNSPLHF,TGTGCCAGTAGTATCTCCGGGACAGCCTATAATTCACCCCTCCACTTT
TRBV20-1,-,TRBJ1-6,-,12,CSARERDSPLHF,TGCAGTGCCCGGGAGCGGGATTCACCCCTCCACTTT
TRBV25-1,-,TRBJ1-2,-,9,CAPDYGYTF,TGTGCCCCGGACTATGGCTACACCTTC
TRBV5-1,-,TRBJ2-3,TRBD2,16,CASSLGTSGSTDTQYF,TGCGCCAGCAGCTTGGGGACTAGCGGGAGCACAGATACGCAGTATTTT
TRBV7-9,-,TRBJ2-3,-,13,CASSRRITDTQYF,TGTGCCAGCAGCCGTCGAATCACAGATACGCAGTATTTT